This TCR beta chain was observed in a study of regulatory T cells in long-lasting Graves disease. Study results and limitations: Newly diagnosed Graves' patients exceeded persistent ones in TCR diversity.

Construction of the TCR beta libraries employed iRepertoire HTBI primers in conjunction with Arm-PCR of CDR3 regions. Authors' data handling: Sequenced samples collectively carried 62 TRBV and 15 or so TRBJ segments. TCRdb processed the multiplex PCR reads anew with MiXCR; each CDR3 protein has one entry. These V and J calls originate from TCRdb's pipeline instead of the authors' own analysis. The data hold some 340,000 distinct CDR3 sequences, with roughly 20% observed a single time. Time point: persistent/refractory GD, antithyroid drugs over 5 years with positive TRAb. Extracted RNA from PBMCs served as the source of the TCR library. Trimming shortened V by 3 bases and J by 3 bases, and 11 bases separated the two germline ends. CDR3 size: 14 residues. The germline V gene has CDR1 MDHEN and CDR2 SYDVKM. This clonotype appeared many times. The antigen is undetermined.

This TCR was recovered from a woman in her thirties or forties with Graves disease. The source was peripheral blood mononuclear cells (PBMCs), collected when the disease was refractory, from a patient treated with antithyroid drugs. The chain couples TRBV28 to TRBJ1-1; D remains unclear. CDR3 sequence: CASSFYREYTEAFF. DNA for the CDR3: TGTGCCAGCAGTTTTTATCGGGAATACACTGAAGCTTTCTTT. Full variable domain (rest looked up from reference TRBV28 and TRBJ1-1): DVKVTQSSRYLVKRTGEKVFLECVQDMDHENMFWYRQDPGLGLRLIYFSYDVKMKEKGDIPEGYSVSREKKERFSLILESASTNQTSMYLCASSFYREYTEAFFGQGTRLTVV.